The rows below give T cell receptor beta chains drawn from one sample of a study of cytomegalovirus exposure and HLA in healthy donors. Repertoires were generated with immunoSEQ multiplex PCR, while TCRdb's copy carries only in-frame clones and drops some. This table holds 110,000 to 150,000 clones, approximately 81% found once. The sample was PBMCs. The receptors were gathered from a boy younger than 10 in good health and CMV-seronegative. Both conserved end residues are part of each CDR3. A D gene is named only where the DNA matches it firmly. Clone size appears in some rows only: once, few, many, or a class for an expanded clone.

cdr3_length	v_call	clone_size	d_call	j_call	cdr3_nt	cdr3_aa
14	TRBV10-1	.	.	TRBJ2-7	TGCGCCAGCAGTGAGTCAACAGCCACCTACGAGCAGTACTTC	CASSESTATYEQYF
15	TRBV18	.	.	TRBJ2-7	TGTGCCAGCTCACCACGTGCGGGTAGTACCTACGAGCAGTACTTC	CASSPRAGSTYEQYF
14	TRBV28	few	TRBD1	TRBJ1-2	TGTGCCAGCACTACCCAGGACAGGGTGTTCTACTACACCTTC	CASTTQDRVFYYTF
13	TRBV5-6	.	.	TRBJ2-5	TGTGCCAGCAGTGTATATGACCAAGAGACCCAGTACTTC	CASSVYDQETQYF
15	TRBV6-1	once	TRBD1	TRBJ2-7	TGTGCCAGCAGTGACGAACAGGGGGAGGTAGACGAGCAGTACTTC	CASSDEQGEVDEQYF
13	TRBV15	.	TRBD2	TRBJ2-7	TGTGCCACCAGGGTAGCGGGAGGATACGAGCAGTACTTC	CATRVAGGYEQYF
13	TRBV7-9	.	.	TRBJ2-7	TGTGCCAGCAGCTTACCTCATAGCTACGAGCAGTACTTC	CASSLPHSYEQYF
14	TRBV4-1	once	.	TRBJ2-4	TGCGCCAGCAGCCACGGACTTAAGGGAAACATTCAGTACTTC	CASSHGLKGNIQYF
11	TRBV19	.	.	TRBJ2-2	TGTGCCAGTAGGTCGGCCGGGGAGCTGTTTTTT	CASRSAGELFF
13	TRBV2	.	TRBD1	TRBJ1-2	TGTGCCAGCAGTGAAGCCGGGACAGGGTTCTACACCTTC	CASSEAGTGFYTF
14	TRBV4-2	.	.	TRBJ2-7	TGTGCCAGCAGCCAAGATGGGACATGGGCCGAGCAGTACTTC	CASSQDGTWAEQYF
14	TRBV2	.	.	TRBJ1-4	TGTGCCAGCAGTCAGGGGTTGGCTAATGAAAAACTGTTTTTT	CASSQGLANEKLFF
14	TRBV5-1	few	.	TRBJ2-3	TGCGCCAGCAGCGTGGTAGGGGTCACAGATACGCAGTATTTT	CASSVVGVTDTQYF
15	TRBV5-1	once	TRBD1	TRBJ2-7	TGCGCCAGCAGGTTAGAGGGACAGGGATCATACGAGCAGTACTTC	CASRLEGQGSYEQYF
15	TRBV5-6	once	.	TRBJ2-1	TGTGCCAGCAGCTTGTCGGTCTCGGGGGACGATGAGCAGTTCTTC	CASSLSVSGDDEQFF
13	TRBV19	.	.	TRBJ2-2	TGTGCCAGTAGTATAAGACGGGCCGGGGAGCTGTTTTTT	CASSIRRAGELFF
11	TRBV7-8	.	.	TRBJ2-7	TGTGCCAGCAGTTCCGCCTACGAGCAATACTTC	CASSSAYEQYF
16	TRBV5-1	.	TRBD2	TRBJ2-3	TGCGCCAGCAGCGTCGGAGGGACTAGCACCACAGATACGCAGTATTTT	CASSVGGTSTTDTQYF
15	TRBV18	.	.	TRBJ2-7	TGTGCCAGCTCACCACGGACAGGGAGGGCCTACGAGCAGTACTTC	CASSPRTGRAYEQYF
16	TRBV10-3	few	TRBD2	TRBJ2-1	TGTGCCATCAAGAAAACTGAAGCGGGGAGCTACAATGAGCAGTTCTTC	CAIKKTEAGSYNEQFF
16	TRBV5-4	few	TRBD1	TRBJ1-1	TGTGCCAGCAGCCCTACCCGGGGCAGGGGGAGTACTGAAGCTTTCTTT	CASSPTRGRGSTEAFF
14	TRBV7-3	.	.	TRBJ1-2	TGTGCCAGCAGCTTAACAAGGGAGAACTATGGCTACACCTTC	CASSLTRENYGYTF
14	TRBV30	.	.	TRBJ1-3	TGTGCCTGGACTCCAGGGGTCTCTGGAAACACCATATATTTT	CAWTPGVSGNTIYF
19	TRBV7-8	.	.	TRBJ2-2	TGTGCCAGCAGCTTAGGCGGGGTAGGGGCCTGGGGTTCGACCGGGGAGCTGTTTTTT	CASSLGGVGAWGSTGELFF
19	TRBV4-2	.	TRBD2	TRBJ2-3	TGTGCCAGCAGCCAAGATGGCCTAGCGGGGCGATTCAACACAGATACGCAGTATTTT	CASSQDGLAGRFNTDTQYF
15	TRBV7-6	.	TRBD1	TRBJ2-7	TGTGCCAGCAGCTTAGGGGACAGGGGTTTCTACGAGCAGTACTTC	CASSLGDRGFYEQYF
12	TRBV5-4	.	.	TRBJ2-7	TGTGCCAGCAGCTCATTCTCCTACGAGCAGTACTTC	CASSSFSYEQYF
15	TRBV2	once	.	TRBJ2-5	TGTGCCAGCAGTGAATTACGAGGGGGACAATCCCCCCAGTACTTC	CASSELRGGQSPQYF